This TCR beta chain was documented in a study of OX40 agonist ivuxolimab in advanced cancers. A note on the overall study: Ivuxolimab was an agonistic, fully human IgG2 monoclonal antibody directed against OX40 (CD134), a costimulatory receptor. Intravenous ivuxolimab was administered to patients every 2 weeks at six dose levels: 0.01, 0.1, 0.3, 1.5, 3 and 10 mg/kg. Of the approximately 54 patients in dose escalation, 19 had hepatocellular carcinoma, roughly 15 had melanoma, 9 had renal cell carcinoma and 9 had head and neck cancer. In the dose-escalation cohort, about four fifths of patients were male, and the mean age was 60 years with a range of roughly 20 to 79. Patients were allowed to have had prior anti-PD-1, anti-PD-L1 or anti-CTLA-4 therapy, and 40% to 45% of the dose-escalation patients had been treated with checkpoint inhibitors. Three dose-escalation patients achieved partial responses, one with hepatocellular carcinoma and two with cutaneous melanoma. The point of sequencing TCRbeta in the periphery was to test whether ivuxolimab changed TCR sequence diversity and drove clonal T-cell expansion. The paper reports the monotherapy dose-escalation portion (N of about 47 patients) of the phase I ivuxolimab trial. Summary of the overall study and its limitations: After ivuxolimab, CD8+ T cells had more expanded clones than CD4+ T cells on average. Low levels of normalized T-cell clonal expansion were also seen in some nonresponding patients. Clonal expansion of both CD4+ and CD8+ blood T cells was observed from baseline to week 6 at doses 0.1 to 3.0 mg/kg. In partial responders in the 0.1-3.0 mg/kg groups, normalized peripheral clonal expansion was found to be among the lowest, especially among CD8+ T cells. The antigen specificity of the clonally expanded peripheral T cells was not determined.

To sequence the TCRbeta CDR3 region, genomic DNA was isolated from the sorted cells. The immunoSEQ Assay was used for sequencing of TCRbeta CDR3 regions. Not all clones reach the TCRdb copy of this immuneACCESS table, which keeps in-frame sequences only. Checked studies attribute under half of the gap to unresolved V genes and leave the rest unexplained. A total of about 53,000 clones appear in this sample, around 84% of them only once. About 12% of the sample lies in the top ten. Patients with a history of autoimmune disease or receiving systemic immunosuppression were excluded from the trial. Peripheral blood for TCR sequencing was collected from all dose cohorts at baseline, on cycle 4 day 1, and on cycle 7 day 1. Samples came from an open-label, multicenter, first-in-human phase I dose-escalation trial of ivuxolimab. The trial enrolled adults with locally advanced or metastatic head and neck squamous cell, hepatocellular, melanoma or renal cell carcinoma. CD4+ and CD8+ T cells were sorted separately from peripheral blood before TCR sequencing.

CDR1 and CDR2 are drawn from the germline V gene (reference sequence): SEHNR, FQNEAQ. The germline ends are 11 bases apart after V is trimmed by 8 bases and J by 4 bases. Inclusive of the bounding cysteine and phenylalanine, the CDR3 is 12 residues long. Here the CDR3 DNA is all that survives: 36 bases in frame from base 1. Of note for this clone: Its antigen remains unidentified. Base qualities are not provided; no much larger clone lies one nucleotide away.

This clonotype was sampled from an adult with an advanced solid tumor such as melanoma, head and neck, liver or kidney cancer. The rearrangement combines TRBV7-9 with TRBJ1-2, with the D gene uncertain. The material sequenced was CD4+ or CD8+ T cells sorted from blood, taken in a trial of the OX40 agonist ivuxolimab. The CDR3 reads CASGLGLYGYTF. The base sequence is TGTGCCAGCGGTCTAGGGCTCTATGGCTACACCTTC.